What follows is one T cell receptor (beta chain) and its context. Antigen specificity is unknown. This sample is drawn from a study of shared clonotypes between healthy human individuals. Whole-study findings and limits: Memory subsets generally showed lower estimated richness than naive subsets.

CDR3 length equals 13 residues. CDR1 SGHRS and CDR2 YFSETQ come from the germline V gene. Generated by immunoSEQ multiplex PCR, the TCRdb table keeps only in-frame clones and is missing some. The sample holds hundreds of thousands of clones; about 95% are singletons and the top ten take 0.06%. Specimen: naive CD4+ T cells sorted from blood. Subset of the sample: CD45RA+ positively selected. The TCR originated in a woman between 25 and 40 years old in good health. The rearrangement uses TRBV5-1 and TRBJ2-5; D possibly uses TRBD1 or TRBD2 (5 bases each). The J call is doubtful: the DNA matches TRBJ2-7 better. The CDR3 bases are TGCGCCAGCAGCTTGCGGGACGCCTACGAGCAGTACTTC. Translating gives CASSLRDAYEQYF.